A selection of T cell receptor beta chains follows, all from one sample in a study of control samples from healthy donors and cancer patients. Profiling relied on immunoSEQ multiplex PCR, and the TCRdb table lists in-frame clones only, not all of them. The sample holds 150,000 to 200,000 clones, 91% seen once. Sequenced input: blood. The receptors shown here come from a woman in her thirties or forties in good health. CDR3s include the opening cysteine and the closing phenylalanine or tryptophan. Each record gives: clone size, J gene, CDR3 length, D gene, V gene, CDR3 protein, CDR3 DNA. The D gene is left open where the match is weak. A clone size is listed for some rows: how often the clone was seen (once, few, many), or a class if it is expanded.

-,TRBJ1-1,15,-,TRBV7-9,CASSFSGGVNTEAFF,TGTGCCAGCAGCTTCAGTGGGGGGGTGAACACTGAAGCTTTCTTT
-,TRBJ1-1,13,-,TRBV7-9,CASSLDRNTEAFF,TGTGCCAGCAGCTTAGACAGGAACACTGAAGCTTTCTTT
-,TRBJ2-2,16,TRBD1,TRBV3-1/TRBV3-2,CASSQSTGQRTGELFF,TGTGCCAGCAGCCAATCGACGGGACAGAGGACCGGGGAGCTGTTTTTT
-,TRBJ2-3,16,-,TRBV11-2,CASSLDQVQGLDTQYF,TGTGCCAGCAGCTTAGATCAGGTTCAGGGACTCGATACGCAGTATTTT
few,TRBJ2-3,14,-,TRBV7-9,CASSFTRQEDTQYF,TGTGCCAGCAGCTTCACCCGACAAGAGGATACGCAGTATTTT
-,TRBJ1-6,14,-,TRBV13,CASSRGGGNSPLHF,TGTGCCAGCAGCCGGGGCGGGGGTAATTCACCCCTCCACTTT
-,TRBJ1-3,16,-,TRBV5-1,CASSLRGSGSGNTIYF,TGCGCCAGCAGCTTGCGAGGCTCCGGCTCTGGAAACACCATATATTTT
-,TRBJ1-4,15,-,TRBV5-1,CASSLGTASNEKLFF,TGCGCCAGCAGCTTGGGAACAGCCTCCAATGAAAAACTGTTTTTT
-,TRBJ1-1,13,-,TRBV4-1,CASSRVGNTEAFF,TGCGCCAGCAGCCGGGTCGGGAACACTGAAGCTTTCTTT
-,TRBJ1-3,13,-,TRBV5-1,CASSYARGNTIYF,TGCGCCAGCAGCTACGCACGGGGAAACACCATATATTTT
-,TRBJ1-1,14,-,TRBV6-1,CASSDQGRGTEAFF,TGTGCCAGCAGTGACCAGGGTCGGGGCACTGAAGCTTTCTTT
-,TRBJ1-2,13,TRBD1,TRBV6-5,CASSTRQGNGYTF,TGTGCCAGCAGTACCCGACAGGGTAATGGCTACACCTTC
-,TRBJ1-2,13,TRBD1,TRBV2,CASSILQGGGYTF,TGTGCCAGCAGCATACTACAGGGGGGAGGCTACACCTTC
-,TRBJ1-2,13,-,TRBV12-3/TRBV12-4,CASRDDSESGYTF,TGTGCCAGCAGGGATGACTCGGAAAGTGGCTACACCTTC
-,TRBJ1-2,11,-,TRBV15,CATRPQDGYTF,TGTGCCACAAGGCCTCAGGATGGCTACACCTTC
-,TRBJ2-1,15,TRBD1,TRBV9,CASSAPGGPYNEQFF,TGTGCCAGCAGCGCCCCAGGGGGCCCCTACAATGAGCAGTTCTTC
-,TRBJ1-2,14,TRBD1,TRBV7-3,CASSEEGDSSGYTF,TGTGCCAGCAGCGAGGAGGGGGACAGCTCCGGCTACACCTTC
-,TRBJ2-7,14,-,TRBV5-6,CASSLGLTAYEQYF,TGTGCCAGCAGCTTGGGACTCACTGCCTACGAGCAGTACTTC
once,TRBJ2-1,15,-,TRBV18,CASSSPAGRYNEQFF,TGTGCCAGCTCTTCACCAGCGGGTAGATACAATGAGCAGTTCTTC
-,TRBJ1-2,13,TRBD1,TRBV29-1,CSVGQGVGYGYTF,TGCAGCGTGGGACAGGGTGTGGGCTATGGCTACACCTTC
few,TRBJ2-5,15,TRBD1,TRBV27,CASSLIGTGEETQYF,TGTGCCAGCAGCCTTATAGGAACAGGGGAAGAGACCCAGTACTTC
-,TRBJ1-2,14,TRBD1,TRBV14,CASSKGALDYGYTF,TGTGCCAGCAGCAAGGGGGCGCTTGACTATGGCTACACCTTC
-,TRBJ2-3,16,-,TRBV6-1,CASSEPRGTSTDTQYF,TGTGCCAGCAGTGAACCCAGGGGGACTAGCACAGATACGCAGTATTTT
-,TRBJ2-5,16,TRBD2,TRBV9,CASSGRLAGGLETQYF,TGTGCCAGCAGCGGCCGACTAGCGGGGGGGTTAGAGACCCAGTACTTC
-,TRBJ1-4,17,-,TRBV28,CASSFNVLGGWDEKLFF,TGTGCCAGCAGTTTTAACGTTTTAGGGGGTTGGGATGAAAAACTGTTTTTT
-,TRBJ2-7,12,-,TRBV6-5,CASRETVYQQYF,TGTGCCAGCAGAGAGACAGTTTATCAGCAGTACTTC
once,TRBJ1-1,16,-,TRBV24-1,CATSDLAGRGGTEAFF,TGTGCCACCAGTGATTTGGCGGGGCGCGGGGGCACTGAAGCTTTCTTT
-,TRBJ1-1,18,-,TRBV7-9,CASSPRYKVGLGGTEAFF,TGTGCCAGCAGCCCCCGATATAAAGTTGGATTAGGTGGCACTGAAGCTTTCTTT
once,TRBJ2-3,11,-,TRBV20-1,CSAFRADTQYF,TGCAGTGCTTTTCGCGCAGATACGCAGTATTTT
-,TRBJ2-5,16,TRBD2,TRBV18,CASSPPRPGGKETQYF,TGTGCCAGCTCACCCCCGAGACCGGGGGGAAAAGAGACCCAGTACTTC
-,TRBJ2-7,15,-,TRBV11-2,CASSLDWGPRDEQYF,TGTGCCAGCAGCTTAGATTGGGGCCCCAGGGACGAGCAGTACTTC
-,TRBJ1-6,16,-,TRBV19,CATRTGFDQYNSPLHF,TGTGCCACCAGGACGGGGTTTGATCAGTATAATTCACCCCTCCACTTT